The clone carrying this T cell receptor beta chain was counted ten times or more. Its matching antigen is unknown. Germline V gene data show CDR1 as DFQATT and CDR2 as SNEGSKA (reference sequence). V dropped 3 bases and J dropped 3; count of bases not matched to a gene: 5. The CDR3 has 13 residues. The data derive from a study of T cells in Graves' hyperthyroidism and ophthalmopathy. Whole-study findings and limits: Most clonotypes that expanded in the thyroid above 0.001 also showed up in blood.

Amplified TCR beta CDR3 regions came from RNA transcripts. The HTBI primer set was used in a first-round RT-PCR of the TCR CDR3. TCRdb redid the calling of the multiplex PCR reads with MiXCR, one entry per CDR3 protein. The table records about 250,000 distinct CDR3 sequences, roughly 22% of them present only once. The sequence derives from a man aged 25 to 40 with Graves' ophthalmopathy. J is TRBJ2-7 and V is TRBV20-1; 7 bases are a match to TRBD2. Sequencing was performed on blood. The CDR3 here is CSASRAGYYEQYF. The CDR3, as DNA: TGCAGTGCTAGTAGAGCGGGATACTACGAGCAGTACTTC.